These T cell receptor beta chains were read from a single sample in a study of blood T cell repertoires in COVID-19. TCRdb's table, derived via immunoSEQ multiplex PCR, lists solely in-frame clones and lacks some. The data show over 250,000 clones, 75% to 90% seen once. The material sequenced was PBMCs or T cells enriched from blood (not recorded which). These receptors all stem from a middle-aged man who had recovered from COVID-19. Both conserved end residues are part of each CDR3. D genes are given only for firm matches.

V gene	D gene	J gene	CDR3 DNA	CDR3 protein
TRBV30	-	TRBJ1-4	TGTGCCTGGAGCGGGGGGCGCGATGAAAAACTGTTTTTT	CAWSGGRDEKLFF
TRBV5-1	TRBD1	TRBJ2-6	TGCGCCAGCAGCTTGGACTCAGGGGGCGCTGGGGCCAACGTCCTGACTTTC	CASSLDSGGAGANVLTF
TRBV19	-	TRBJ2-3	TGTGCCAGTAGTTCCGTAGCGAGTCTTCGGACAGATACGCAGTATTTT	CASSSVASLRTDTQYF
TRBV29-1	TRBD1	TRBJ1-2	TGCAGCGTAGCGTCGCAGGGGGCAAACTATGGCTACACCTTC	CSVASQGANYGYTF
TRBV24-1	TRBD1	TRBJ1-2	TGTGCCACCAGTGACCGTGGACAGGTCAACTATGGCTACACCTTC	CATSDRGQVNYGYTF
TRBV2	TRBD1	TRBJ1-1	TGTGCCGGCAGAGAATCCTTAACCGGGACAGGGTTTGTGAAAGGAACTGAAGCTTTCTTT	CAGRESLTGTGFVKGTEAFF
TRBV27	-	TRBJ2-1	TGTGCCAGCAGTTTACTTGGGAGAAATGAGCAGTTCTTC	CASSLLGRNEQFF
TRBV28	-	TRBJ2-1	TGTGCCAGCAGTAGACAGGGGCGGCGCCCGGGGGGTGAGCAGTTCTTC	CASSRQGRRPGGEQFF
TRBV3-1/TRBV3-2	-	TRBJ1-2	TGTGCCAGCAGCCAAGGTGGGGGCGGCTACACCTTC	CASSQGGGGYTF
TRBV18	TRBD1	TRBJ2-2	TGTGCCAGCTCACCACGGGACAGGGGGTCTGACGGGGAGCTGTTTTTT	CASSPRDRGSDGELFF
TRBV4-3	-	TRBJ2-7	TGCGCCAGCAGCCAAGAATGGGGGCAGGGGACCTACGAGCAGTACTTC	CASSQEWGQGTYEQYF
TRBV19	TRBD1	TRBJ2-2	TGTGCCAGTAGTATCGACAGGGGAGTGGTTGGCACCGGGGAGCTGTTTTTT	CASSIDRGVVGTGELFF
TRBV14	-	TRBJ2-1	TGTGCCAGCAGCCACGCCTGGACGGGGTGGGACAATGAGCAGTTCTTC	CASSHAWTGWDNEQFF
TRBV20-1	-	TRBJ2-1	TGCACCCCAAGGGGTCCATGGGAGCAGTTCTTC	CTPRGPWEQFF
TRBV29-1	-	TRBJ1-1	TGCAGCGGCCTTACAGGGTTCACTGAAGCTTTCTTT	CSGLTGFTEAFF
TRBV28	-	TRBJ1-1	TGTGCCAGCAAAGGGGACATCAGGGTGAATTGGATTTTGAACACTGAAGCTTTCTTT	CASKGDIRVNWILNTEAFF